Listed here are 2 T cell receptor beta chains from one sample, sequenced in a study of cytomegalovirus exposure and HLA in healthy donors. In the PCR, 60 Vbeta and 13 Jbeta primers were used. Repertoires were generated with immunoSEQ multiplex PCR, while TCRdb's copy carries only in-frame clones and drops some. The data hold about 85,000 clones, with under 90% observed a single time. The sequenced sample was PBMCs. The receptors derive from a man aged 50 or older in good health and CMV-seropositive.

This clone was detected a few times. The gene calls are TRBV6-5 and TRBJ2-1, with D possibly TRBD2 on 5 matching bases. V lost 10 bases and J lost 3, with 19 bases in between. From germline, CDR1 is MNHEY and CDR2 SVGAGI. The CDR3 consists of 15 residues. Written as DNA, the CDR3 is TGTGCCACTTCCGATGTTAGCGTTGGCTACAATGAGCAGTTCTTC. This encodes CATSDVSVGYNEQFF.

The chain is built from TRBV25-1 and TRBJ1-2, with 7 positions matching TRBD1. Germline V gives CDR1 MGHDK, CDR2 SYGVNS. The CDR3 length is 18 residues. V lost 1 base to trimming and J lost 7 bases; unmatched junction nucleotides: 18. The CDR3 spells CASSEFPKKTGTDVGYTF. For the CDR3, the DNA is TGTGCCAGCAGTGAATTCCCCAAGAAGACAGGGACCGATGTTGGCTACACCTTC.